This entry is about one T cell receptor (beta chain). Its antigen is unknown. No qualities accompany the bases; no much larger clone lies one base away. The immunoSEQ Assay, a bias-controlled multiplex PCR, was used to amplify TCRbeta CDR3 regions from genomic DNA. The original pipeline was this. The number of nucleated cells in each sample was estimated from the amplification of reference gene primers within the assay. To quantify the absolute abundance of each unique TCRbeta CDR3 rearrangement, sequence reads were collapsed and filtered. For each sample, productive Simpson clonality was calculated as the square root of Simpson's diversity index over productive rearrangements. This immuneACCESS table, as held by TCRdb, lists in-frame sequences with V and J called but not all clones. Of the missing ones, under half trace to an unresolved V gene in checked studies; the others have no known cause. V and J calls and clone size come straight from that table; D and trimming were deduced from the DNA. This sample gives 100,000 to 150,000 clones in total; about 83% of them show up just once. The top ten clones comprise approximately 3.5% of the sample.

Between the V and J ends, shortened by 4 bases and 1 base respectively, the junction contains 8 bases. The cysteine opens and the phenylalanine closes a CDR3 of 14 amino acids. Of the read, only the CDR3 DNA is kept; its 42 bases are in frame from base 1. Per the germline V gene (reference sequence), SGHNT is the CDR1 and YYREEE is the CDR2. The data were taken from a study of blood T cell repertoires in COVID-19 (TCRdb year 2020). Study-level background: Samples from collaborators originated in the United States, Italy and Spain and spanned both the acute and convalescent phases of COVID-19. The prospective study material was composed of cDNA or gDNA derived from T cells, B-cell-depleted T cells, or PBMCs. Subjects who had been exposed to COVID-19, were actively infected with it, or had recovered from it provided the deeply sampled blood TCRbeta repertoires that made up the dataset. The repertoires were made available in a free public database intended to serve as a resource for research on the immune response to SARS-CoV-2. Samples were obtained from the ongoing ImmuneRACE study (first 160 participants) and from about 1,300 subjects provided by 6 global collaborators. Nearly every sample came with metadata listing a de-identified subject ID, COVID-19 status, age in years and sex. Where HLA class I and class II types were available, the types were taken from metadata supplied by the sample provider, not from assay-based typing. Paper-wide results and their limitations: The amount of clinical and demographic metadata varied by source and participant and was provided uncurated.

Enrolling through a virtual design, the prospective study's participants ranged in age from roughly 18 to 89 years and lived across some 23 United States geographic areas. In the prospective study, participants were assigned to cohorts based on the clinical history participants reported in a screening survey and a study questionnaire. Recovered participants in ImmuneRACE Cohort 3 were defined by two consecutive negative NP/OP PCR tests, clearance by a healthcare professional, or resolution of symptoms. Each participant in the prospective study had whole blood, serum and a nasopharyngeal or oropharyngeal swab collected by mobile phlebotomists. Over a roughly two-month period, participants in the prospective study had the option of providing additional blood draws and questionnaires. Before DNA extraction, prospective study blood samples were shipped either frozen or at room temperature.

This TCR was sampled from a woman aged 25-40 years who had recovered from COVID-19. The sample consisted of PBMCs or T cells enriched from blood (not recorded which). The sequence links TRBV5-4 to TRBJ2-2; no D gene is confidently identified. The nucleotide sequence is TGTGCCAGCAGCAAAGAACAGAACACCGGGGAGCTGTTTTTT. This encodes CASSKEQNTGELFF.